This TCR beta chain was sequenced in a study of shared clonotypes between healthy human individuals. Regarding the study as a whole: Non-shared clonotypes were found to have lower generation probabilities than the clonotypes that were shared by all four of the sorted-subset donors. Genetic and exposure-history diversity was limited by the few donors.

The CDR3 has 12 amino acids. Trimming removed 11 bases at V and 5 bases at J, with 13 bases between. In germline, CDR1 is ENHRY, CDR2 SYGVKD. Each CD8 memory set brought CD45RO+ cells together with CCR7-negative CD45RA+ TemRA cells. Deep level was the assay's run setting. Generated by immunoSEQ multiplex PCR, the TCRdb table keeps only in-frame clones and is missing some. The sample contains roughly 660,000 clones, roughly 88% of which appear only once. Comment on this clone: What it binds is unknown.

The source of this sequence is a man younger than 30 in good health. Some clones in this sample may be carry-over from other donors' samples. The sequenced material came from memory CD8+ T cells from PBMCs. Subset specified: CD45RO+ cells pooled with CCR7-negative TemRA cells. The rearrangement joins TRBV10-3 to TRBJ2-1; TRBD1 might be the D (5 bases). The chain's CDR3 is CASTDTDNEQFF. As DNA, the CDR3 is TGTGCCTCCACGGACACCGACAATGAGCAGTTCTTC.